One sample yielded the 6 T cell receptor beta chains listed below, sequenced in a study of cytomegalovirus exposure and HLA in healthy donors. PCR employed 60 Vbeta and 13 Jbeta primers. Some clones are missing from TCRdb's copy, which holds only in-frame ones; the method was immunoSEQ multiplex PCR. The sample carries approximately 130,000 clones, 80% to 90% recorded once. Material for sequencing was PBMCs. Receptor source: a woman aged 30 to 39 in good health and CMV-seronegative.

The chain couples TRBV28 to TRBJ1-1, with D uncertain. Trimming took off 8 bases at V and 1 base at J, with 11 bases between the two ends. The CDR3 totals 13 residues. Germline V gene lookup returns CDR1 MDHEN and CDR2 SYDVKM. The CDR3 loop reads CASWNYRNTEAFF. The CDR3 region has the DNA TGTGCCAGCTGGAATTACAGGAACACTGAAGCTTTCTTT.

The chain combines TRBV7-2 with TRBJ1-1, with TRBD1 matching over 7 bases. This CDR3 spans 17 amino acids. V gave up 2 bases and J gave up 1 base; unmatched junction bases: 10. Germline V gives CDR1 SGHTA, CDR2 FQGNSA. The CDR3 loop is CASSLRAGTARNTEAFF. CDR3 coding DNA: TGTGCCAGCAGCTTAAGGGCTGGGACAGCGCGGAACACTGAAGCTTTCTTT.

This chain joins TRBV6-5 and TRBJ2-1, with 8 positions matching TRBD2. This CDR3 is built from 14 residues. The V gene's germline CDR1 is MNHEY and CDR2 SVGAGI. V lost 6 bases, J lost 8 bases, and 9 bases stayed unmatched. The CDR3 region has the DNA TGTGCCAGCAGCAGGACTGGCGGGAGGTATGAGCAGTTCTTC. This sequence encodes CASSRTGGRYEQFF.

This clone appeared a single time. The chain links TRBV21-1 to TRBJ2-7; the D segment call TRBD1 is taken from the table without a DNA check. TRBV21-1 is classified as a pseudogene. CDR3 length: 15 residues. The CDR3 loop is CASSKDRPRSYEQYF. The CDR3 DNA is TGTGCCAGCAGCAAAGACAGGCCGCGCTCCTACGAGCAGTACTTC.

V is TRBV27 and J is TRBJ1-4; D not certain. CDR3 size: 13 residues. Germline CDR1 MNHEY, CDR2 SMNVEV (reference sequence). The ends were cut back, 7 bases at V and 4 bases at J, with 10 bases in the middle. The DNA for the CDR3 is TGTGCCAGCAAGGGAGGTTATAATGAAAAACTGTTTTTT. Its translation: CASKGGYNEKLFF.

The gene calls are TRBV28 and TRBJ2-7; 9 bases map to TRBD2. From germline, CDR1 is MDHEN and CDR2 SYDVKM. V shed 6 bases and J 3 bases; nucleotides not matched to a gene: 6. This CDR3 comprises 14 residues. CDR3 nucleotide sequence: TGTGCCAGCAGACGAGGACTAGCGAGCTACGAGCAGTACTTC. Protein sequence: CASRRGLASYEQYF.